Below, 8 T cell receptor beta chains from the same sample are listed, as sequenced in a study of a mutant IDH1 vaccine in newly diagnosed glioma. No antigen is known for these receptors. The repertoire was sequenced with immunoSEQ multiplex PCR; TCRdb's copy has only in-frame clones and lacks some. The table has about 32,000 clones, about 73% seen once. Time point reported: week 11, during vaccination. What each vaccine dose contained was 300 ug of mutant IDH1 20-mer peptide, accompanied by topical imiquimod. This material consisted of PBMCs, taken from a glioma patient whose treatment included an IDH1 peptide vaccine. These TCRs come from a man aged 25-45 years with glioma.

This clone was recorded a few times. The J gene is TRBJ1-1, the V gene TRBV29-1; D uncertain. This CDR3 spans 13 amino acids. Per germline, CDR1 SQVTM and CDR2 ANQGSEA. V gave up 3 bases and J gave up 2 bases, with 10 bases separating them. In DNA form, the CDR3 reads TGCAGCGTTGACGTCAGATTCAACACTGAAGCTTTCTTT. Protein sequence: CSVDVRFNTEAFF. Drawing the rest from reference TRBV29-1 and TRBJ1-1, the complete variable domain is SAVISQKPSRDICQRGTSLTIQCQVDSQVTMMFWYRQQPGQSLTLIATANQGSEATYESGFVIDKFPISRPNLTFSTLTVSNMSPEDSSIYLCSVDVRFNTEAFFGQGTRLTVV.

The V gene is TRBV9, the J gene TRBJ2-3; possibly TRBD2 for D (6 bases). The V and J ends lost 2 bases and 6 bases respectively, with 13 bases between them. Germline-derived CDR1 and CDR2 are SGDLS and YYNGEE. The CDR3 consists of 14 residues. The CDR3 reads CASSVGGGSDTQYF. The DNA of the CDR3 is TGTGCCAGCAGCGTCGGAGGAGGGAGCGATACGCAGTATTTT. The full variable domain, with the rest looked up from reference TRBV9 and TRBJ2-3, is DSGVTQTPKHLITATGQRVTLRCSPRSGDLSVYWYQQSLDQGLQFLIQYYNGEERAKGNILERFSAQQFPDLHSELNLSSLELGDSALYFCASSVGGGSDTQYFGPGTRLTVL.

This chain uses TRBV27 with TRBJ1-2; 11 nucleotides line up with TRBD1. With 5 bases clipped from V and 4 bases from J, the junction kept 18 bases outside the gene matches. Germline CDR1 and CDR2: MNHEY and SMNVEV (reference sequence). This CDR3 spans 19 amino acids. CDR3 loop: CASSPTPQGQGAVSYGYTF. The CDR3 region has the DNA TGTGCCAGCAGTCCGACCCCCCAAGGACAGGGGGCGGTTAGCTATGGCTACACCTTC.

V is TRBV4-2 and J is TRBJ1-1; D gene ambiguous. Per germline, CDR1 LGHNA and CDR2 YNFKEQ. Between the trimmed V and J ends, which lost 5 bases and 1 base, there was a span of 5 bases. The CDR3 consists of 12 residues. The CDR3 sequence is CASSTENTEAFF. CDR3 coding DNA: TGTGCCAGCAGCACGGAGAACACTGAAGCTTTCTTT.

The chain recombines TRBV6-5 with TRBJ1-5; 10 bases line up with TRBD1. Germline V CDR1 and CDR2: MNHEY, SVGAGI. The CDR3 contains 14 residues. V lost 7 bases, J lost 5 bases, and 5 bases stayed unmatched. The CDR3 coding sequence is TGTGCCAGCAATCGACAGGGGGCGGATCAGCCCCAGCATTTT. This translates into CASNRQGADQPQHF.

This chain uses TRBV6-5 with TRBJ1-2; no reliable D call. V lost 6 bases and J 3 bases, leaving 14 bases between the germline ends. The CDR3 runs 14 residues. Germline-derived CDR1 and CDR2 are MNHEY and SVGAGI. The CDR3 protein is CASSRTGFDYGYTF. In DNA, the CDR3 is TGTGCCAGCAGCCGAACGGGATTCGACTATGGCTACACCTTC.

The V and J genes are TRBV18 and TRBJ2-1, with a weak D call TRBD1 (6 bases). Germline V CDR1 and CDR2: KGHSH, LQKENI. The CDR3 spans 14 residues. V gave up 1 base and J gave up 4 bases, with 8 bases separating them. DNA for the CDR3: TGTGCCAGCTCACCACGGGACATTTACAATGAGCAGTTCTTC. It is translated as CASSPRDIYNEQFF.

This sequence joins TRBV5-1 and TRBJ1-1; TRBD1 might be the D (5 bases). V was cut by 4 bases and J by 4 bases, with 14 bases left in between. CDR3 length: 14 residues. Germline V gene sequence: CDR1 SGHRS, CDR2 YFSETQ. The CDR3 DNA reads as TGCGCCAGCAGCAGTCAGGGAATGGGCACTGAAGCTTTCTTT. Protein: CASSSQGMGTEAFF. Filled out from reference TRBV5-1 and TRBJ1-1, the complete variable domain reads KAGVTQTPRYLIKTRGQQVTLSCSPISGHRSVSWYQQTPGQGLQFLFEYFSETQRNKGNFPGRFSGRQFSNSRSEMNVSTLELGDSALYLCASSSQGMGTEAFFGQGTRLTVV.